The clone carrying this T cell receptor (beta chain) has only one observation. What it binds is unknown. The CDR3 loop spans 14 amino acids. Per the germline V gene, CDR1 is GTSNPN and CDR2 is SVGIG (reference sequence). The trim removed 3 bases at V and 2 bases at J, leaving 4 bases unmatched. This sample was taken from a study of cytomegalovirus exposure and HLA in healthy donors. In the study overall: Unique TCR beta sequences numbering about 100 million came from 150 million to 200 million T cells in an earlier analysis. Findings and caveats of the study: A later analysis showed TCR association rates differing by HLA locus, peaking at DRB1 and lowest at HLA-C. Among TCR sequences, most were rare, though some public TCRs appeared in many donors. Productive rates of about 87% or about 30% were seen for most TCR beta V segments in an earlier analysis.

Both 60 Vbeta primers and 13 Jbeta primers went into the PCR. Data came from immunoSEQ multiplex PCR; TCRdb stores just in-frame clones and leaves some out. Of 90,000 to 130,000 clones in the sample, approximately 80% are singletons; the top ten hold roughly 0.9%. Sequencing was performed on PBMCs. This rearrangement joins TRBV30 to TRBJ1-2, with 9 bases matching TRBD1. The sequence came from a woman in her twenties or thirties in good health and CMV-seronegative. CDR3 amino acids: CAWRVTGGNYGYTF. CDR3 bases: TGTGCCTGGAGAGTGACAGGGGGGAACTATGGCTACACCTTC. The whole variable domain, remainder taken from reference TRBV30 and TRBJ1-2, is SQTIHQWPATLVQPVGSPLSLECTVEGTSNPNLYWYRQAAGRGLQLLFYSVGIGQISSEVPQNLSASRPQDRQFILSSKKLLLSDSGFYLCAWRVTGGNYGYTFGSGTRLTVV.